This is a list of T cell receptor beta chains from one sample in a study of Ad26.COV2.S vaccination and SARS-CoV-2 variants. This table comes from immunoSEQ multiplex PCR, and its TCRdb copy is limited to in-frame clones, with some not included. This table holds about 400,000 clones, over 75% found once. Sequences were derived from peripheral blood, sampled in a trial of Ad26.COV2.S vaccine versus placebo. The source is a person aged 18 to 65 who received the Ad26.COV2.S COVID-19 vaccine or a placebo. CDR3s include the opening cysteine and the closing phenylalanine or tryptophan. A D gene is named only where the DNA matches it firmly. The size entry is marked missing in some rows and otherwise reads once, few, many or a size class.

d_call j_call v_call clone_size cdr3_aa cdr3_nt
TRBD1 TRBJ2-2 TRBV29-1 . CSVVGGDYTGELFF TGCAGCGTTGTAGGGGGCGATTACACCGGGGAGCTGTTTTTT
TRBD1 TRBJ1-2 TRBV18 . CASSPLGTEKDYGYTF TGTGCCAGCTCACCCCTAGGGACAGAGAAAGACTATGGCTACACCTTC
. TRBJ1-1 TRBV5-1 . CASSLGGEAFF TGCGCCAGCAGCTTGGGCGGAGAAGCTTTCTTT
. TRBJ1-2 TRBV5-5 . CASSLSSLANYGYTF TGTGCCAGCAGCTTAAGTTCACTAGCTAACTATGGCTACACCTTC
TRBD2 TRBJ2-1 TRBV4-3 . CASSQGLAYYNEQFF TGCGCCAGCAGCCAGGGACTAGCTTACTACAATGAGCAGTTCTTC
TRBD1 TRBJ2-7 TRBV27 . CASSLDGTGYYEQYF TGTGCCAGCAGTTTAGACGGGACAGGTTACTACGAGCAGTACTTC
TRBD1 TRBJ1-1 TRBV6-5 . CASSYTTGDTEAFF TGTGCCAGCAGTTACACGACAGGGGATACTGAAGCTTTCTTT
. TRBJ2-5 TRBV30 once CAWSLAGLKETQYF TGTGCCTGGAGTTTGGCAGGGCTTAAGGAGACCCAGTACTTC
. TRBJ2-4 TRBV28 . CASSSHQTEWKYF TGTGCCAGCAGTTCACACCAGACAGAATGGAAGTACTTC
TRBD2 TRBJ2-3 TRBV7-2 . CASSGLAGGSTDTQYF TGTGCCAGCAGCGGACTAGCGGGGGGTAGCACAGATACGCAGTATTTT
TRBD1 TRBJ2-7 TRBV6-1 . CASSEGQGYSYEQYF TGTGCCAGCAGTGAGGGACAGGGTTACTCCTACGAGCAGTACTTC
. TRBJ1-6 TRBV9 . CASSREVNSPLHF TGTGCCAGCAGCAGGGAGGTCAATTCACCCCTCCACTTT
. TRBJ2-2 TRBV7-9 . CASTPRGGQTGELFF TGTGCCAGCACCCCCCGGGGGGGACAGACCGGGGAGCTGTTTTTT
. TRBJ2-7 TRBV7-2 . CASSEEGTVTYEQYF TGTGCCAGCAGCGAGGAGGGGACAGTGACCTACGAGCAGTACTTC
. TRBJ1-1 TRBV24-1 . CATSVNMTLNTEAFF TGTGCCACCAGTGTTAACATGACATTAAACACTGAAGCTTTCTTT
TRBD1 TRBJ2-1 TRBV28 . CASRVGPGTDDNEQFF TGTGCCAGCAGAGTTGGACCCGGGACAGACGACAATGAGCAGTTCTTC
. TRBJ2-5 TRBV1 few CTSSQVLAGGRQETQYF TGCACCAGCAGCCAAGTCTTAGCGGGGGGGAGGCAAGAGACCCAGTACTTC
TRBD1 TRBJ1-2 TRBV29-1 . CSVVGRGRNGYTF TGCAGCGTTGTCGGCAGGGGGCGGAATGGCTACACCTTC
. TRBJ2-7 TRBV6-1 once CASSEGVGSSYEQYF TGTGCCAGCAGTGAAGGTGTAGGCAGTTCCTACGAGCAGTACTTC
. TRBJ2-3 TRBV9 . CASSVEGGASDTQYF TGTGCCAGCAGCGTAGAGGGTGGGGCGTCAGATACGCAGTATTTT
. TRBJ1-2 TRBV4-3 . CASSQDRGYGYTF TGCGCCAGCAGCCAAGACAGGGGCTATGGCTACACCTTC
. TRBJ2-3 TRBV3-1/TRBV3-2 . CASSQAGTDTQYF TGTGCCAGCAGCCAAGCGGGCACAGATACGCAGTATTTT
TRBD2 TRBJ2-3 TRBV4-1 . CASSQSPAGDTDTQYF TGCGCCAGCAGCCAATCCCCTGCGGGGGACACAGATACGCAGTATTTT
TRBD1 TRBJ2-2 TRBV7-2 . CASSSRTGMAGELFF TGTGCCAGCAGCTCAAGGACAGGGATGGCCGGGGAGCTGTTTTTT
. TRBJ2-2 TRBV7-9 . CASSYRVGGKAGELFF TGTGCCAGCAGCTACAGGGTAGGAGGCAAGGCCGGGGAGCTGTTTTTT
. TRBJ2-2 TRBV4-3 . CASSRFRAGTGELFF TGCGCCAGCAGCCGCTTCCGGGCGGGCACCGGGGAGCTGTTTTTT
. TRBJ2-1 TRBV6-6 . CASSYSGQNNEQFF TGTGCCAGCAGTTACTCCGGACAGAACAATGAGCAGTTCTTC